This is a list of T cell receptor beta chains from one sample in a study of blood T cell repertoires in COVID-19. Repertoires were generated with immunoSEQ multiplex PCR, while TCRdb's copy carries only in-frame clones and drops some. The data show some 280,000 clones, roughly 89% seen once. The sequencing sample was made of peripheral blood. The receptors shown here come from a woman in her twenties or thirties with active or convalescent COVID-19. The CDR3 runs from the conserved cysteine through the conserved F or W. Each record gives: D gene, clone size, J gene, V gene, CDR3 DNA, CDR3 protein. A D gene is named only where the DNA matches it firmly. Only some rows state a clone size, as once, few, many or a class for expanded clones.

>TRBD1|few|TRBJ1-4|TRBV5-1
TGCGCCAGCAGTTCGGGACAGGGGGTTGAAAAACTGTTTTTT
CASSSGQGVEKLFF
>NA|NA|TRBJ2-7|TRBV7-2
TGTGCCAGCAGATCGACAGCAGCATACGAGCAGTACTTC
CASRSTAAYEQYF
>NA|NA|TRBJ1-1|TRBV6-2/TRBV6-3
TGTGCCAGCAGTTATGGGGGCAACACTGAAGCTTTCTTT
CASSYGGNTEAFF
>TRBD1|once|TRBJ2-3|TRBV6-5
TGTGCCAGCGGAAACAGGGGGACAGATACGCAGTATTTT
CASGNRGTDTQYF
>NA|NA|TRBJ1-4|TRBV6-1
TGTGCCAGCAGTGAGAGGCCTTCAACTAATGAAAAACTGTTTTTT
CASSERPSTNEKLFF
>NA|NA|TRBJ2-3|TRBV5-1
TGCGCCAGCAGCCGCTTGTCCTACGGAGATACGCAGTATTTT
CASSRLSYGDTQYF
>NA|NA|TRBJ1-1|TRBV6-2/TRBV6-3
TGTGCCAGCAGCCTACGGGATCCAAGGCGAAGCACTGAAGCTTTCTTT
CASSLRDPRRSTEAFF
>TRBD2|NA|TRBJ2-3|TRBV5-4
TGTGCCAGCAAACCCGGGACTACCCGGACCACAGATACGCAGTATTTT
CASKPGTTRTTDTQYF
>NA|NA|TRBJ1-6|TRBV27
TGTGCCAGCAGTTTATTTGGGACACTTAGTTCACCCCTCCACTTT
CASSLFGTLSSPLHF
>NA|NA|TRBJ2-5|TRBV6-5
TGTGCCAGCAGGGGACTCATGTACCAAGAGACCCAGTACTTC
CASRGLMYQETQYF
>TRBD1|NA|TRBJ2-7|TRBV3-1/TRBV3-2
TGTGCCAGCAGCCCGCAGACAGGGGATGGTTACGAGCAGTACTTC
CASSPQTGDGYEQYF